The T cell receptor beta chain under discussion was sequenced for a study of identical twins. Unique molecular identifiers were present on cDNA, and template switching added a universal primer site. TCRdb reprocessed the 5' RACE reads via MiXCR and lists one record per CDR3 protein. Altogether over 600,000 distinct CDR3 sequences are present, 21% being singletons, with the ten largest covering 4% to 5.5%. V was cut by 0 bases and J by 6 bases, with 15 bases left in between. CDR3 length: 16 amino acids. CDR1 is MNHEY and CDR2 is SVGAGI in the germline V gene. Comment on this clonotype: Antigen unknown.

Study outcomes and limitations: Invariant T cells like MAIT and iNKT could partly confound the zero-insertion analyses. Twins' surplus sharing was weaker for beta out-of-frame sequences.

These same data were also listed under a study on T cells expressing NK-cell markers. That paper states: These clonotypes also led the CD3+CD56-NKG2C+ fraction in a handful of donors.

The receptor's source is a woman under 30 in good health. The material sequenced was PBMCs. The rearrangement links TRBV6-5 to TRBJ1-5; D unresolved. This chain's CDR3 is CASSYSIPASGQPQHF. The CDR3 coding sequence is TGTGCCAGCAGTTACTCGATCCCGGCCTCGGGTCAGCCCCAGCATTTT.